These T cell receptor beta chains were read from a single sample in a study of T cell clusters in autoimmune cytopenias. Following a re-call of the multiplex PCR reads, TCRdb has one entry per CDR3 protein and lacks DNA. The sample's table shows 6,000 to 9,500 distinct CDR3 sequences. These data were also filed under a second study, of T cell repertoires in aging, cancer and after chemotherapy.

The specimen sequenced was peripheral blood. All receptors derive from a human donor with an autoimmune cytopenia or autoimmune hepatitis (not recorded which). CDR3s include the opening cysteine and the closing phenylalanine or tryptophan. Clone size appears in some rows only: once, few, many, or a class for an expanded clone.

j_call clone_size v_call cdr3_aa
TRBJ2-1 . TRBV11-2 CASSLDPGANEQFF
TRBJ2-1 . TRBV20-1 CSVLLAGGMREQFF
TRBJ2-6 . TRBV29-1 CSVVGMGANVLTF
TRBJ2-7 medium-sized TRBV6-5 CASRTLLAAEQYF
TRBJ2-6 . TRBV6-5 CASSYPFRQGHSSGANVLTF
TRBJ1-3 . TRBV28 CASSLSGIEGKTIYF
TRBJ1-4 hyperexpanded TRBV10-3 CAISGQGAEEKLFF
TRBJ2-7 . TRBV7-2 CASSSTSGKSYEQYF
TRBJ1-2 medium-sized TRBV19 CASSNREDYGYTF
TRBJ2-5 . TRBV5-5 CASSSTPIRQGAETQYF
TRBJ1-6 . TRBV20-1 CSAPPVGRVENSPLHF
TRBJ1-1 . TRBV12-3/TRBV12-4 CATGVRMNTEAFF
TRBJ1-1 medium-sized TRBV11-1 CASSLSQGMAEAFF
TRBJ2-1 . TRBV27 CASSFRKTGYNEQFF
TRBJ2-1 . TRBV18 CASSPPIGLGTLNEQFF
TRBJ1-1 . TRBV19 CASSPSTGAVTEAFF
TRBJ1-1 . TRBV12-3/TRBV12-4 CASSRTGEGTEAFF
TRBJ1-5 . TRBV27 CASSTRTGIQPQHF
TRBJ2-7 medium-sized TRBV20-1 CSARTSGNSYEQYF
TRBJ2-3 medium-sized TRBV7-9 CASSRRGTGGSDTQYF
TRBJ2-1 medium-sized TRBV27 CASSLGTGEYNEQFF
TRBJ2-1 . TRBV11-2 CASSFRGSYNEQFF